Each of the 14 T cell receptor beta chains below was sequenced from the same sample in a study of blood T cells in healthy people across ages. Combining a sample-barcoded 5' primer with a J-beta primer mix, a second PCR ran for roughly 6 to 12 cycles. TCRdb redid the calling of the 5' RACE reads with MiXCR, one entry per CDR3 protein. The data contain around 2 million distinct CDR3 sequences, roughly two fifths of them singletons. The sample comprised blood. Every receptor here comes from a human donor in good health.

The chain couples TRBV14 to TRBJ1-1, with D unresolved. Between the trimmed V and J ends, which lost 0 bases and 4 bases, there was a span of 9 bases. The CDR3 loop spans 14 amino acids. CDR1 is SGHDN and CDR2 is FVKESK in the germline V gene. In DNA, the CDR3 is TGTGCCAGCAGCCAAGAGGTGGGAGGCACTGAAGCTTTCTTT. Protein: CASSQEVGGTEAFF.

This clonotype was found many times. The chain has TRBV4-1 and TRBJ1-6; D is possibly TRBD1 (6 bases). This CDR3 has 14 residues. The V end lost 1 base, the J end lost 10 bases, and 11 bases lay between the germline ends. Germline-derived CDR1 and CDR2 are MGHRA and YSYEKL. The CDR3, as DNA: TGCGCCAGCAGCCAAGCCGGGGGCGGATCACCCCTCCACTTT. Encoded protein: CASSQAGGGSPLHF.

A single count supports this clonotype. The rearrangement joins TRBV4-3 to TRBJ1-1, with no clear D. From germline, CDR1 is LGHNA and CDR2 YSLEER. V lost 3 bases and J 0 bases, leaving 11 bases between the germline ends. This CDR3 contains 15 residues. CDR3 loop: CASSHSLGLNTEAFF. DNA of the CDR3: TGCGCCAGCAGCCACAGTCTCGGGCTGAACACTGAAGCTTTCTTT.

This clonotype has more than one count but fewer than ten. This chain links TRBV24-1 with TRBJ1-1; 7 bases are a match to TRBD1. CDR3 length: 15 residues. The V and J ends lost 12 bases and 5 bases, in that order; junction bases with no gene match: 17. Germline loops: CDR1 KGHDR, CDR2 SFDVKD. CDR3: CAAPRGVGGATEAFF. For the CDR3, the DNA is TGTGCCGCCCCCCGGGGGGTAGGGGGCGCTACTGAAGCTTTCTTT.

CDR3 protein: CASSQDRYGGTGGQLFF. In nucleotides, the CDR3 is TGCGCCAGCAGCCAAGATCGTTACGGGGGGACCGGGGGCCAGCTGTTTTTT. The chain employs TRBV4-3 and TRBJ2-2; D perhaps matches TRBD2 (7 bases). The CDR3 extends over 17 amino acids. V lost 0 bases, J lost 12 bases, and 23 bases lay in between. Germline CDR1 reads LGHNA; CDR2 reads YSLEER.

This clonotype has more than one count but fewer than ten. V usage is TRBV7-9 and J usage is TRBJ1-2; tentatively, D is TRBD1 (5 bases). V shed 4 bases and J shed 7 bases, with 19 bases lying between them. Germline V gene sequence: CDR1 SEHNR, CDR2 FQNEAQ (reference sequence). CDR3 length: 15 residues. The CDR3: CASSSGPHRGGGYTF. In DNA form, the CDR3 reads TGTGCCAGCAGCTCGGGACCTCACCGGGGAGGTGGCTACACCTTC. Drawing the rest from reference TRBV7-9 and TRBJ1-2, the complete variable domain is DTGVSQNPRHKITKRGQNVTFRCDPISEHNRLYWYRQTLGQGPEFLTYFQNEAQLEKSRLLSDRFSAERPKGSFSTLEIQRTEQGDSAMYLCASSSGPHRGGGYTFGSGTRLTVV.

Concerning this clonotype: At one end, the junction sequence differs from germline, possibly due to a read error. V and J are TRBV29-1 and TRBJ2-3; no clear D gene. The CDR3 length is 12 residues. Per the germline V gene, CDR1 is SQVTM and CDR2 is ANQGSEA. CDR3 residues: CSVEDDTDTQYF. The CDR3 DNA follows: TGCAGCGTGGAAGATGACACAGATACGCAGTATTTT.

The chain links TRBV12-3 or TRBV12-4 to TRBJ2-3, with D possibly being TRBD1 (6 bases). The CDR3 is 15 amino acids. Trimming shortened V by 5 bases and J by 3 bases, and 15 bases separated the two germline ends. CDR3 loop: CASSMQLGGTDTQYF. Here the CDR3 DNA reads TGTGCCAGCAGTATGCAGTTAGGGGGAACAGATACGCAGTATTTT.

In this sample, this clonotype turned up a few times. In DNA, the CDR3 is TGTGCCATCAGTGGACAGGGCAACACCGGGGAGCTGTTTTTT. Its protein is CAISGQGNTGELFF. The chain recombines TRBV10-3 with TRBJ2-2; TRBD1 agrees at 7 bases. Trimming removed 4 bases from V and 2 bases from J; junction bases left unmatched: 1. CDR3 length: 14 amino acids. CDR1 and CDR2 from the germline V gene are ENHRY and SYGVKD.

The V gene is TRBV3-1, the J gene TRBJ2-1, with 11 bases fitting TRBD1. This CDR3 spans 14 amino acids. J gave up 9 bases and V 5 bases, and 6 bases lay outside the gene matches. Germline V gene data show CDR1 as LGHDT and CDR2 as YNNKEL (reference sequence). CDR3 protein: CASSASGTGGEQFF. In nucleotides, the CDR3 is TGTGCCAGCAGCGCTTCCGGGACAGGGGGTGAGCAGTTCTTC.

This clonotype was picked up a small number of times. The chain carries TRBV24-1 and TRBJ1-2; 8 bases align to TRBD1. This CDR3 region has 15 residues. Germline V gives CDR1 KGHDR, CDR2 SFDVKD. Losses at the gene ends were 4 bases for V and 4 bases for J; bases not matched to a gene: 7. CDR3: CATSEDGQGIYGYTF. The CDR3 nucleotides read TGTGCCACCAGTGAAGATGGACAGGGAATCTATGGCTACACCTTC.

The table lists this clonotype with a few counts. The genes are TRBV3-1 and TRBJ2-7; D may correspond to TRBD1 or TRBD2 (5 bases each). Germline V gene data show CDR1 as LGHDT and CDR2 as YNNKEL (reference sequence). This CDR3 region has 16 residues. V lost 0 bases, J lost 2 bases, and 14 bases lay in between. The CDR3 DNA reads as TGTGCCAGCAGCCAAGATCTTGGGACCGCGACCTACGAGCAGTACTTC. Amino acids: CASSQDLGTATYEQYF.

The V gene is TRBV19, the J gene TRBJ2-7, with D perhaps matching TRBD2 (5 bases). The V gene lost 7 bases and the J gene lost 0 bases, with 19 bases spanning the gap. Germline V gives CDR1 LNHDA, CDR2 SQIVND (reference sequence). This CDR3 contains 16 residues. The CDR3 DNA reads TGTGCCAGTACGAAGGCATGGGTCGGGGACTCCTACGAGCAGTACTTC. As protein: CASTKAWVGDSYEQYF.

Remarks on this clonotype: The junction departs from the called germline gene at one end, perhaps through a read error. The chain combines TRBV5-1 with TRBJ2-5, with 10 positions matching TRBD2. The DNA end lines up better with TRBJ2-7; the J call may be wrong. The germline V gene has CDR1 SGHRS and CDR2 YFSETQ. The length of the CDR3 is 16 residues. The CDR3 sequence: CASSTLGLAGVHEQYF. The DNA of the CDR3 is TGTGCCAGCAGCACCCTGGGTCTAGCGGGGGTCCACGAGCAGTACTTC.